This note documents a single T cell receptor (beta chain) sequence. Its antigen is not yet known. No per-base quality is available; no much larger clone lies one base away. The treatment or condition label here, explained by the study, means: 10-day PBMC culture with coronavirus spike peptide pools or control peptides (ViraFEST assay). The ViraFEST assay, used in the study, expanded antigen-specific T cells with peptide pools and then identified the expanded clonotypes through TCR sequencing. The convalescent patients' positive SARS-CoV-2 PCR tests were from March to December 2020, which was before the Alpha, Beta and Delta variants emerged in the United States. Each well held approximately 2 million PBMCs cultured in IMDM containing roughly 5.5% human AB serum and around 10 IU/ml IL-2, with around 9.7 ug/ml peptide pools added. On days 3 and 7, half of the culture medium was replaced with fresh IL-2-containing medium. After around 11 days of culture, CD4+ T cells were isolated by negative selection with the EasySep CD4+ T cell isolation kit. Ficoll-Paque Plus gradient centrifugation was used to isolate PBMCs from whole blood, and the isolated PBMCs were then either used fresh or cryopreserved at -140C. In general, triplicate wells were set up for every culture condition.

Taken from cysteine to phenylalanine, the CDR3 has 15 residues. Only the CDR3 portion is preserved as DNA: 45 bases, with reading frame beginning at the first base. V is clipped by 1 base and J by 3 bases, and the sequence between their germline boundaries is 10 bases long. The germline V gene (reference sequence) sets CDR1 to LNHDA and CDR2 to SQIVND. Library preparation used PCR. DNA from cultured CD4+ T cells was subjected to TCR sequencing with the Oncomine TCR Beta short-read assay at the Johns Hopkins FTIC core. The QIAamp micro DNA kit was used to extract genomic DNA from the cultured CD4+ T cells. Oncomine TCR Beta libraries from cultured CD4+ T cells were pooled using unique dual indexes and sequenced on an Illumina iSeq 100. The authors processed their data as follows. Non-productive sequences were removed, and CDR3s not starting with C, not ending with F or W, or shorter than 7 amino acids were discarded. The MANAFEST web application identified antigen-specific clonotypes by comparing peptide-stimulated wells against reference wells and other culture wells. For a clone to be called positive, the clone needed an FDR below 0.05, an odds ratio above 5, and a productive frequency above 0.1% in at least two of three replicate wells. A clonotype was classed as cross-reactive if the clonotype showed significant expansion both in SARS-CoV-2 spike wells and in at least one common cold coronavirus spike condition. Levenshtein distances (stringdist) and unrooted phylogenetic trees (ape) in R version 3.6.1 were used to assess CDR3 homology. Clones were called with MiXCR by TCRdb after fastp trimmed the public reads at Q25, and only in-frame beta chains were retained. Entries are consolidated by CDR3 protein sequence, retaining the most common genes and DNA. These V and J calls rely on TCRdb rather than the paper's analysis. This sample gives 11,000 to 15,000 distinct CDR3 sequences in total; approximately 73% of them show up just once. The ten largest clones add up to roughly a tenth of the sample.

This sample stems from a study of vaccination and CD4 T cells after COVID-19 (dated by TCRdb to about 2022). Regarding the study in general: Convalescent patients had a positive SARS-CoV-2 result on nasal swab PCR, and of these patients, fewer than ten had mild disease and one had severe disease. In the convalescent cohort there were six males and four females, among whom were two Hispanic individuals, seven Caucasians, two Asians and one multiracial person. Each participant got two doses of either the Pfizer-BioNTech BNT162b2 vaccine (n=8) or the Moderna mRNA-1273 vaccine (n=2). Post-COVID blood samples were collected from convalescent patients a median of roughly 100 days after diagnosis, with a range of about 30 to 161 days. Post-vaccine blood samples were obtained a median of roughly 75 days after the second vaccine dose, with a range of about 12 to 241 days. The cultures were stimulated with overlapping spike peptide pools from SARS-CoV-2 and from the common cold coronaviruses HCoV-NL63, HCoV-OC43 and HCoV-229E. In control cultures, a CEFX viral epitope pool was used as positive control, an HIV-1 Nef peptide pool was used as negative control, or no peptide was added. The spike-specific CD4+ TCR repertoire was compared before and after mRNA vaccination in approximately ten COVID-19 convalescent patients and a handful of infection-naive healthy vaccine recipients. Overall results and qualifications from the work: The median count of SARS-CoV-2-reactive clonotypes went up from 21 after infection to a few dozen after vaccination, although the change was not significant. Of the vaccine-specific clones in convalescent patients, 304 of 307, or nearly all, reacted only to SARS-CoV-2 spike and did not cross-react with common cold coronaviruses. Among the post-vaccine SARS-CoV-2-reactive clones in convalescent patients, a median approximately 90% showed up only after vaccination, which suggests vaccine-specific priming. The study included relatively few convalescent patients and did not analyze early timepoints after natural infection.

The sequence joins TRBV19 to TRBJ1-5; the D gene is not confidently resolved. Sequencing used CD4+ T cells from blood, cultured in vitro. This receptor was taken from a human donor who had recovered from COVID-19. The sequenced DNA: TGTGCCAGTAGTATAGTTTCCGGGAACAATCAGCCCCAGCATTTT. Its amino acids are CASSIVSGNNQPQHF.